Presented here are 15 T cell receptor delta chains from one specimen sequenced in a study of γδ T cells in repeated Plasmodium falciparum infection. TCRdb reanalysed the multiplex PCR reads with CATT. The table shows 45,000 to 70,000 delta-chain clones, with around 1.5% occurring only once. Flow sorting of PBMC yielded separate Vgamma9/Vdelta2+ and Vdelta2-negative gammadelta T cell populations for bulk repertoire analysis. Sequencing input: gamma-delta T cells from blood. These receptors all come from a pool of human donors (malaria-infected and uninfected, not separated).

This clone was found a few times. The protein given by TCRdb reflects a much larger clone and differs at residue 7 from this DNA's translation, likely from a read error; the protein shown is the DNA's translation. The chain uses TRDV1 and TRDJ1; 8 bases match TRDD3. Germline CDR1 TSWWSYY, CDR2 QGS. With 5 bases clipped from V and 2 bases from J, the junction kept 16 bases outside the gene matches. The CDR3 is 18 amino acids. In DNA form, the CDR3 reads TGTGCTCTTGGGTCCCGTCCCCTAATGGGATACGGAACCGATAAACTCATCTTT. Translation gives CALGSRPLMGYGTDKLIF.

On this clone itself: TCRdb records a much larger clone's protein for this DNA, with a difference at residue 7 that likely arises from a read error; the protein given is the translation of the DNA. The rearrangement uses TRDV1 and TRDJ3; 10 positions match TRDD3. No J gene is reported in TCRdb; it was inferred here by comparing the DNA with germline. Germline-derived CDR1 and CDR2 are TSWWSYY and QGS. Trimming cost V 0 bases and J 0 bases; bases outside gene matches: 20. CDR3 length: 25 residues. CDR3 residues: CALGELAFPHWYWGIVSWDTRQMFF. DNA of the CDR3: TGTGCTCTTGGGGAACTAGCCTTCCCCCATTGGTACTGGGGGATCGTCTCCTGGGACACCCGACAGATGTTTTTC.

This clone has a count of ten or more. Just one base apart from a much larger clone, this may be a read error. Other DNA sequences in the same sample also yield this CDR3. The CDR3: CACDALPDTDKLIF. The CDR3 DNA sequence: TGTGCCTGTGACGCCTTGCCAGACACCGATAAACTCATCTTT. The V gene is TRDV2, the J gene TRDJ1; D uncertain. V lost 3 bases and J 0 bases, leaving 10 bases between the germline ends. CDR1 and CDR2 (germline): GEAIGNYY, EKD. The CDR3 is made up of 14 amino acids.

This clone has only a few counts. TCRdb's protein, taken from a much larger clone, differs from this DNA's translation at residue 24, likely owing to a read error; the protein displayed comes from the DNA. The chain couples TRDV1 to TRDJ1, with a possible D match to TRDD3 (10 bases). CDR3 size: 28 residues. CDR1 is TSWWSYY and CDR2 is QGS in the germline V gene. The CDR3 reads CALGEPGPLPSYALGDTILRLYTGKLIF. Here the CDR3 DNA reads TGTGCTCTTGGGGAACCAGGCCCTCTTCCTTCCTACGCCTTGGGGGATACTATCCTCCGACTGTACACCGGTAAACTCATCTTT.

This clone has a handful of counts. The protein that TCRdb holds for this DNA derives from a much larger clone and differs from the translated DNA at residue 6, which likely indicates a read error; the protein shown here is translated from the DNA. V usage is TRDV1 and J usage is TRDJ1; TRDD3 matches 8 bases. In the absence of a J gene in TCRdb, the DNA was matched to germline to assign it here. CDR3 length equals 19 residues. Trimming removed 1 base from V and 6 bases from J; junction bases left unmatched: 19. CDR1 is TSWWSYY and CDR2 is QGS in the germline V gene. CDR3: CALGEPPSFGLGAPYKLIF. The CDR3 DNA follows: TGTGCTCTTGGGGAACCTCCGTCCTTTGGACTGGGGGCACCGTATAAACTCATCTTT.

This clone was counted only a few times. It differs at one base from a far larger clone, so likely a read error. This same CDR3 is encoded by further DNA sequences in the sample. The chain combines TRDV1 with TRDJ2, with TRDD3 as a possible D gene (7 bases). CDR3 length equals 21 residues. In germline, CDR1 is TSWWSYY, CDR2 QGS. The CDR3 region is CALGNSPSYGWGFTNTAQLFF. The CDR3 DNA sequence: TGTGCTCTTGGGAACTCTCCCTCCTACGGCTGGGGGTTCACTAATACAGCACAACTCTTCTTC.

Details on this clone: The mismatch at residues 3 and 13 between this DNA's translation and the TCRdb protein of a much larger clone likely reflects a read error; the protein shown is translated from the DNA. This sequence joins TRDV2 and TRDJ3, with 7 positions matching TRDD3. TCRdb offers no J gene call, so here the DNA was matched to germline to obtain one. CDR3 length: 23 amino acids. CDR1 and CDR2 (germline): GEAIGNYY, EKD. The CDR3 DNA follows: TGTGCCCGTGACACCAAAGGTGGGGGAGCCCTTGTCCCCAGCTCCTGGGACACCCGACAGATGTTTTTC. This translates into CARDTKGGGALVPSSWDTRQMFF.

This clone was found many times. A far larger clone is only one base removed, so a read error is likely. Other DNA sequences in this sample translate to the same CDR3. J is TRDJ1 and V is TRDV1; TRDD2 matches at 7 bases. The ends lost 2 bases at V and 0 bases at J; junction bases unmatched: 12. The CDR3 is 18 residues long. The germline CDR1 and CDR2 sequences are TSWWSYY and QGS. CDR3 amino acids: CALGEFFLLSRNTDKLIF. The CDR3 DNA sequence: TGTGCTCTTGGGGAATTTTTCCTACTTAGCCGCAACACCGATAAACTCATCTTT.

This clone was detected a few times. The protein TCRdb gives is from a much larger clone and does not agree with this DNA's translation at residue 7, likely a read error; the protein shown here comes from the DNA. Written as DNA, the CDR3 is TGTGCTCTTGGGGAACTAGGGCTGTTCCTACGTCCTTACTGGGGGATACGCTCGGGGACAGCACAACTCTTCTTT. Amino acids: CALGELGLFLRPYWGIRSGTAQLFF. V usage is TRDV1 and J usage is TRDJ2; 13 nucleotides agree with TRDD3. This CDR3 has 25 residues. After removal of 0 bases from V and 4 bases from J, the junction contained 26 bases not matched to a gene. Germline assignment: CDR1 TSWWSYY and CDR2 QGS.

This clone was counted only a few times. The protein recorded in TCRdb matches a much larger clone and deviates from this DNA's translation at residue 20, suggesting a read error; the protein here is obtained by translating the DNA. This rearrangement joins TRDV1 to TRDJ2; 8 bases map to TRDD3. The J gene is absent in TCRdb and was assigned here via DNA matching to germline. Germline-derived CDR1 and CDR2 are TSWWSYY and QGS. This CDR3 region has 23 residues. The CDR3 DNA follows: TGTGCTCTTGGGGATCCCCCGGAAGGTTGGGGGATTGTGTCTATCCCTTTGACAGCAAAACTCTTCTTT. Amino acid sequence: CALGDPPEGWGIVSIPLTAKLFF.

The table lists this clone with many counts. For this DNA, TCRdb reports the protein of a much larger clone, which diverges at residue 6, most likely from a read error; the protein presented here is translated directly from the DNA. J is TRDJ1 and V is TRDV1; no definite D call. TCRdb carries no J gene annotation; the J gene was assigned here by matching the DNA with germline. The V end lost 1 base, the J end lost 3 bases, and 15 bases lay between the germline ends. The CDR3 runs to 16 residues. In germline, CDR1 is TSWWSYY, CDR2 QGS. The CDR3 bases are TGTGCTCTTGGGGAACCAAGCACCGGGACGGCCGATAAACTCATCTTT. Amino acids: CALGEPSTGTADKLIF.

This clone has a count of ten or more. The protein TCRdb lists belongs to a much larger clone and differs from this DNA's translation at residue 18, which points to a read error; the protein shown is made from the DNA. The genes are TRDV2 and TRDJ1, with 11 nucleotides matching TRDD3. Here the J gene was assigned by germline matching of the DNA, as TCRdb has none. The CDR3 covers 21 residues. Germline V gene lookup returns CDR1 GEAIGNYY and CDR2 EKD. The CDR3: CACDTAEKVGDTRLYTDELIF. The CDR3, as DNA: TGTGCCTGTGACACCGCGGAGAAGGTGGGGGATACGCGTCTGTACACCGATGAACTCATCTTT.

As regards this clone: It differs at one base from a far larger clone, so likely a read error. Other DNA sequences in the same sample also yield this CDR3. The rearrangement uses TRDV1 and TRDJ1; 12 bases map to TRDD3. No J gene is reported in TCRdb; it was inferred here by comparing the DNA with germline. The germline V gene encodes CDR1 TSWWSYY and CDR2 QGS. This CDR3 contains 20 residues. V dropped 4 bases and J dropped 3; count of bases not matched to a gene: 18. CDR3 in amino acids: CALGGRSWGIRVVWADKLIF. CDR3 DNA: TGTGCTCTTGGGGGACGGAGCTGGGGGATACGCGTTGTCTGGGCCGATAAACTCATCTTT.

This clone was detected many times. A read error likely explains this, since a far larger clone differs by one base. The sample holds other DNA sequences that translate to the same CDR3. The chain couples TRDV2 to TRDJ2; D is perhaps TRDD3 (6 bases). The CDR3 contains 17 residues. Germline V gives CDR1 GEAIGNYY, CDR2 EKD. CDR3 sequence reads: CACDTVLGTNLTAQLFF. DNA of the CDR3: TGTGCCTGTGACACCGTACTGGGAACGAACCTGACGGCACAACTCTTCTTT.

This clone was recorded many times. This sequence is one base from a far larger clone and is likely a read error. This sample also contains other DNA sequences that code for the same CDR3. This rearrangement joins TRDV1 to TRDJ1, with 8 bases fitting TRDD3. Germline V gives CDR1 TSWWSYY, CDR2 QGS. CDR3 length equals 22 residues. The CDR3 loop reads CALGEPNTARILGVLLPDKLIF. The CDR3 DNA follows: TGTGCTCTCGGGGAGCCCAATACAGCTCGGATACTGGGGGTCCTCCTGCCCGATAAACTCATCTTT.